The present TCR beta chain was sequenced within a study of shared clonotypes between healthy human individuals. General observations from the study: On the whole, naive subsets had larger estimated richness than memory subsets had.

Comments on this clone: Its antigen is not known.

Trimming pared 1 base from V and 14 bases from J, leaving 20 bases between. This CDR3 has 15 residues. The germline V gene has CDR1 SGHAT and CDR2 FQNNGV. Donors comprised healthy HIV-negative adults lacking recent acute infections or vaccinations. Sorted subsets were amplified in replicate PCRs using 200 to 250 ng DNA, 30,000 to 35,000 T cell genomes. The authors' processing: In the immunoSEQ data, sequences were junction-only and lacked quality scores, so filtering differed. The repertoire was sequenced with immunoSEQ multiplex PCR; TCRdb's copy has only in-frame clones and lacks some. Clonal size and the V and J genes are those of that table, whereas D and trimming came from the DNA. The table lists about 1 million clones, about 76% of them singletons.

The sequence was collected from a man in his late teens or twenties in good health. V and J are TRBV11-2 and TRBJ1-4; maybe TRBD1 (6 bases). The sample taken for sequencing was memory CD4+ T cells sorted from blood. Subset: CD45RA-negative fraction. The CDR3 loop is CASSLASTGFRRLFF. The DNA for the CDR3 is TGTGCCAGCAGCTTAGCATCAACAGGGTTCCGCCGTCTGTTTTTT.